This TCR beta chain comes out of a study of response to subunit inactivated influenza vaccine. This clonotype appeared a few times. A junction boundary mismatches the germline segment, possibly from a read error. CDR1 and CDR2 from the germline V gene are DFQATT and SNEGSKA (reference sequence). The CDR3 is 13 residues long. TCRdb ran MiXCR on the RT-PCR reads and lists one entry per CDR3 protein. The sample comprises 560,000 or so distinct CDR3 sequences, under 9% of which are singletons, and 10% to 15% rests with the top ten. This chain uses TRBV20-1 with TRBJ1-1; D is perhaps TRBD1 (5 bases). Specimen: PBMCs from blood, collected less than 25 months after vaccination. The TCR originated in a man aged 45 to 75 who received an inactivated influenza vaccine. CDR3 coding DNA: TGCAGGGCTACCGGGACTATGAACACTGAAGCTTTCTTT. It encodes CRATGTMNTEAFF.